Following are 15 T cell receptor beta chains from one sample sequenced in a study of T cell responses to AZD1222 COVID-19 vaccine (dated by TCRdb to about 2021). The sample's time point label, decoded: baseline before first vaccination. The library was prepared using the immunoSEQ multiplex PCR assay. The clones in this table, taken by TCRdb from immuneACCESS, are in-frame only. Not every clone is retained; where verified, under half of the shortfall comes from an unresolved V gene, and the cause of the rest is unknown. In all, the sample holds some 140,000 clones, and around 90% of those were seen once. The top ten clones comprise 15% to 20% of the sample. The sequencing used peripheral blood, collected on day 0 of AZD1222 vaccination. The receptors come from an adult in good health.

V gene TRBV6-5 combines with J gene TRBJ2-3; D is possibly TRBD2 (5 bases). V lost 6 bases, J lost 6 bases, and 10 bases lay in between. The CDR3 has 12 residues. From germline, CDR1 is MNHEY and CDR2 SVGAGI. CDR3 loop: CASRATGDTQYF. The DNA of the CDR3 is TGTGCCAGCAGGGCTACGGGGGATACGCAGTATTTT.

The CDR3 DNA follows: TGTGCCAGCAGGCCACTAGCGGGGGGGCTCGATGAGCAGTTCTTC. It yields the protein CASRPLAGGLDEQFF. The chain carries TRBV11-2 and TRBJ2-1, with TRBD2 matching over 13 bases. Germline assignment: CDR1 SGHAT and CDR2 FQNNGV. The CDR3 has 15 residues. V gave up 6 bases and J gave up 8 bases; unmatched junction bases: 7.

V gene TRBV19 combines with J gene TRBJ1-2; D remains unclear. The CDR3 runs to 15 residues. V dropped 3 bases and J dropped 7 bases, with 18 bases sitting between them. From germline, CDR1 is LNHDA and CDR2 SQIVND (reference sequence). The chain's CDR3 is CASSIRLVEFSGYTF. The CDR3 bases are TGTGCCAGTAGTATCCGGTTGGTAGAGTTCTCTGGCTACACCTTC.

The rearrangement joins TRBV2 to TRBJ2-2; possible D gene TRBD1, 9 bases. The germline CDR1 and CDR2 sequences are SNHLY and FYNNEI. Trimming pared 10 bases from V and 5 bases from J, leaving 32 bases between. CDR3 size: 19 residues. CDR3: CAIKEPGQGLGSNTGELFF. The CDR3 DNA is TGTGCCATCAAAGAGCCGGGACAGGGACTAGGGAGTAATACCGGGGAGCTGTTTTTT.

This clone was observed a single time. The chain couples TRBV9 to TRBJ2-1, with 8 bases identical to TRBD2. With 2 bases clipped from V and 6 bases from J, the junction kept 7 bases outside the gene matches. Per germline, CDR1 SGDLS and CDR2 YYNGEE. This CDR3 region has 15 residues. The CDR3: CASSVVGTRPNEQFF. The CDR3 DNA follows: TGTGCCAGCAGCGTCGTCGGGACTAGGCCCAATGAGCAGTTCTTC.

This chain joins TRBV11-3 and TRBJ1-2; D not certain. Germline V lookup: CDR1 SGHNT, CDR2 YENEEA. The CDR3 sequence is 16 residues long. V shed 1 base and J shed 2 bases, with 14 bases lying between them. The CDR3 nucleotides read TGTGCCAGCAGCTTAGTGTTGAGCCGGGCCAACTATGGCTACACCTTC. It translates to CASSLVLSRANYGYTF.

The chain combines TRBV24-1 with TRBJ1-3, with D possibly TRBD1 on 5 matching bases. The CDR3 loop spans 15 amino acids. The V end was cut by 2 bases, the J end by 4 bases, with 11 bases between. Germline V gene sequence: CDR1 KGHDR, CDR2 SFDVKD. DNA of the CDR3: TGTGCCACCAGTGATTCAGACAGTACCGGAAACACCATATATTTT. Translation: CATSDSDSTGNTIYF.

V and J are TRBV16 and TRBJ2-3; no clear D gene. V lost 3 bases and J 0 bases, leaving 10 bases between the germline ends. The CDR3 totals 15 residues. In germline, CDR1 is KGHSY, CDR2 FQNENV. CDR3 loop: CASSHGRESTDTQYF. The CDR3 DNA follows: TGTGCCAGCAGCCACGGCCGTGAAAGCACAGATACGCAGTATTTT.

This rearrangement joins TRBV3-1 (or the pseudogene TRBV3-2) to TRBJ1-4; D gene ambiguous. From germline, CDR1 is LGHDT and CDR2 YNNKEL (reference sequence). Trimming stripped 3 bases from V and 3 bases from J, with 11 bases between. The CDR3 sequence is 15 residues long. The DNA of the CDR3 is TGTGCCAGCAGCCATTGGGCGACCCCTAATGAAAAACTGTTTTTT. It yields the protein CASSHWATPNEKLFF.

The CDR3 region is CGSKDLSSGNTIYF. Here the CDR3 DNA reads TGTGGGTCTAAAGACCTGAGCTCTGGAAACACCATATATTTT. The chain is built from TRBV19 and TRBJ1-3; no definite D call. The CDR3 is 14 amino acids. In germline, CDR1 is LNHDA, CDR2 SQIVND (reference sequence).

The rearrangement links TRBV27 to TRBJ1-5; possibly TRBD1 for D (5 bases). The germline CDR1 and CDR2 sequences are MNHEY and SMNVEV (reference sequence). The CDR3 runs to 14 residues. V lost 5 bases to trimming and J lost 6 bases, with 14 bases between them. CDR3 sequence reads: CASSPRDSLQPQHF. The CDR3 DNA follows: TGTGCCAGCAGTCCCCGGGACTCCCTTCAGCCCCAGCATTTT.

The chain combines TRBV19 with TRBJ1-5; a weak D match, TRBD1 (5 bases). CDR1 is LNHDA and CDR2 is SQIVND in the germline V gene (reference sequence). The CDR3 is 16 amino acids. Between the trimmed V and J ends, which lost 2 bases and 2 bases, there was a span of 13 bases. CDR3: CASSILGEGGNQPQHF. Written as DNA, the CDR3 is TGTGCCAGTAGTATACTTGGGGAAGGGGGCAATCAGCCCCAGCATTTT.

V is TRBV7-9 and J is TRBJ2-1; 7 bases are a match to TRBD2. V lost 5 bases, J lost 6 bases, and 13 bases stayed unmatched. The length of the CDR3 is 16 residues. The germline gives CDR1 SEHNR, CDR2 FQNEAQ (reference sequence). The CDR3 sequence is CASSHIARDYFNEQFF. The CDR3 region has the DNA TGTGCCAGCAGCCATATCGCCCGGGACTACTTCAATGAGCAGTTCTTC.

V is TRBV30 and J is TRBJ1-1; D remains ambiguous. Germline CDR1 and CDR2: GTSNPN and SVGIG (reference sequence). CDR3 length equals 12 residues. The germline V and J ends were trimmed by 1 base and 1 base, with 4 bases remaining between them. The CDR3 loop is CAWSGANTEAFF. CDR3 nucleotide sequence: TGTGCCTGGAGTGGAGCGAACACTGAAGCTTTCTTT.

V usage is TRBV6-5 and J usage is TRBJ1-1, with TRBD1 matching over 9 bases. This CDR3 spans 14 amino acids. Germline CDR1 and CDR2: MNHEY and SVGAGI. J was trimmed by 4 bases and V by 6 bases; bases with no gene match: 6. DNA of the CDR3: TGTGCCAGCAGCCGACAGGGGGAGGGCACTGAAGCTTTCTTT. The encoded protein is CASSRQGEGTEAFF.